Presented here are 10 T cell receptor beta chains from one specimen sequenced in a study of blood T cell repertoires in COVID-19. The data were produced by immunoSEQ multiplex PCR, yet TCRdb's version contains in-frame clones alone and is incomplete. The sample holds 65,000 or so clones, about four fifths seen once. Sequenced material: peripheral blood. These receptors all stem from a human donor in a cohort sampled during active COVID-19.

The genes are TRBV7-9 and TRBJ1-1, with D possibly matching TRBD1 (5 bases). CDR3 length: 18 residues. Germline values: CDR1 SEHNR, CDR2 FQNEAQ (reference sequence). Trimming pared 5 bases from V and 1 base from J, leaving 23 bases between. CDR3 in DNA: TGTGCCAGCAGCAGGGGACTATCCGGGGGAGGGTGGAACACTGAAGCTTTCTTT. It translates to CASSRGLSGGGWNTEAFF.

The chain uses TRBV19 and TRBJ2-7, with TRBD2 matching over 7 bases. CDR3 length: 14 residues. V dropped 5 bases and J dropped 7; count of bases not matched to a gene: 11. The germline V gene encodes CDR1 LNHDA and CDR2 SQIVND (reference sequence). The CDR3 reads CASSFRDYDLEQYF. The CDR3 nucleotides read TGTGCCAGTAGTTTCCGGGACTACGACTTAGAGCAGTACTTC.

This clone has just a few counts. The CDR3 region is CASSPQTGSYEQYF. Written as DNA, the CDR3 is TGTGCCAGCAGCCCACAAACAGGTTCCTACGAGCAGTACTTC. The V call is TRBV7-2, the J call TRBJ2-7, with a weak D call TRBD1 (5 bases). The germline V gene encodes CDR1 SGHTA and CDR2 FQGNSA. The CDR3 spans 14 residues. V lost 5 bases to trimming and J lost 1 base, with 12 bases between them.

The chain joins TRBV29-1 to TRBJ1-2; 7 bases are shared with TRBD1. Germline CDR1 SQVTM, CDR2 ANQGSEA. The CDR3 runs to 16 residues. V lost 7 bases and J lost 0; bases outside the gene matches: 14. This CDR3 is CSAPTAGTESNYGYTF. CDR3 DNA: TGCAGCGCCCCAACTGCTGGGACAGAATCTAACTATGGCTACACCTTC.

CDR3 protein: CASSPKSGLPEGTQYF. CDR3 nucleotide sequence: TGTGCCAGCTCACCAAAATCCGGACTACCCGAGGGGACCCAGTACTTC. This chain joins TRBV18 and TRBJ2-5; D is possibly TRBD2 (6 bases). Trimming took off 2 bases at V and 7 bases at J, with 20 bases between the two ends. In germline, CDR1 is KGHSH, CDR2 LQKENI. This CDR3 comprises 16 residues.

The CDR3 coding sequence is TGTGCCAGCTCACCACGCCGGGGAACCTACGAGCAGTACTTC. This gives the protein CASSPRRGTYEQYF. The chain couples TRBV18 to TRBJ2-7; a possible D gene is TRBD2 (5 bases). Trimming pared 1 base from V and 2 bases from J, leaving 9 bases between. This CDR3 has 14 amino acids. Germline lookup yields CDR1 KGHSH and CDR2 LQKENI.

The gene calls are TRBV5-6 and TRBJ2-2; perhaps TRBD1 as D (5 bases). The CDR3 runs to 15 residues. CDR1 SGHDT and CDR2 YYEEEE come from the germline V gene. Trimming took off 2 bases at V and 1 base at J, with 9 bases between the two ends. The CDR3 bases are TGTGCCAGCAGCTTTAAAGGGGTGAACACCGGGGAGCTGTTTTTT. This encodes CASSFKGVNTGELFF.

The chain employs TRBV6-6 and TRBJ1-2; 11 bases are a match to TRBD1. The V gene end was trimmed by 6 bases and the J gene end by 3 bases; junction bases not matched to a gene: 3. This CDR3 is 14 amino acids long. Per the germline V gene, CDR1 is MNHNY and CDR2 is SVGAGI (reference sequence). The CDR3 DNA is TGTGCCAGCAGCCGGACAGGGGGCGACTATGGCTACACCTTC. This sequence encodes CASSRTGGDYGYTF.

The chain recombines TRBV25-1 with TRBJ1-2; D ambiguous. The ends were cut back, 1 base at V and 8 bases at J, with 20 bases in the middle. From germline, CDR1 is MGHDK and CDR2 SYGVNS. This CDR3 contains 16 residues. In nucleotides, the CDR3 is TGTGCCAGCAGTGAATTTGGGAGCCCCGGATTGGTCGGCTACACCTTC. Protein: CASSEFGSPGLVGYTF.

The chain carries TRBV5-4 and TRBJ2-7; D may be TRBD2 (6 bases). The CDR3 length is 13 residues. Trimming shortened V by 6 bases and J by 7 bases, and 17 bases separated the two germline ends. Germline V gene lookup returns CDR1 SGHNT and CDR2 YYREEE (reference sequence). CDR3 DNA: TGTGCCAGCACGGGACTCACAACGGGGGAGCAGTACTTC. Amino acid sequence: CASTGLTTGEQYF.